The present entry profiles one T cell receptor (beta chain) with its context. Its target is not known. This entry belongs to a study of shared clonotypes between healthy human individuals. Whole-study findings and limits: Shared clonotypes across all four donors exceeded non-shared ones in generation probability.

Germline loops: CDR1 SQVTM, CDR2 ANQGSEA. Trimming took 6 bases from V and 5 from J, leaving 20 bases between them. The CDR3 has 15 residues. Original processing methods: ImmunoSEQ yielded junction-only sequences lacking quality scores, so filtering differed. The table came from immunoSEQ multiplex PCR; TCRdb's copy has only in-frame clones and leaves some out. V, J and clone size are those of that table, while D and trimming were read from the DNA. Of millions of clones detected, more than 85% appear once; the ten largest clones hold 0.39%. The sequenced sample consisted of naive CD4+ T cells from PBMCs. Subset here: CD45RA+ positively selected. The TCR comes from a man between 18 and 35 years old in good health. Some clones in this sample may be carry-over from other donors' samples. The rearrangement links TRBV29-1 to TRBJ2-1; either TRBD1 or TRBD2 may fit D (6 bases each). The CDR3 reads CSVGGRLNRDNEQFF. The CDR3, as DNA: TGCAGCGTGGGGGGTCGCTTGAACAGGGACAATGAGCAGTTCTTC.